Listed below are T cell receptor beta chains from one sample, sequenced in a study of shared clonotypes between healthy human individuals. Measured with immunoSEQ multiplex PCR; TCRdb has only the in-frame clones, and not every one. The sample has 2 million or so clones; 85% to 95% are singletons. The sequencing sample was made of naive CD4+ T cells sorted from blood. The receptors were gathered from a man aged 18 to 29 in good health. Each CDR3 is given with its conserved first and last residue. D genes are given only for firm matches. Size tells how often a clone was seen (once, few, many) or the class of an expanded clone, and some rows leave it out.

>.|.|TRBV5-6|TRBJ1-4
CASRRQSLLNEKLFF
TGTGCCAGCAGACGTCAGAGCCTTCTAAATGAAAAACTGTTTTTT
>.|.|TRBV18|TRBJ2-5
CASSPYQETQYF
TGTGCCAGCTCACCGTATCAAGAGACCCAGTACTTC
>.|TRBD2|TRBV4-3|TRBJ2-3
CASSQDRAGSGSPDTQYF
TGCGCCAGCAGCCAAGATCGGGCCGGAAGCGGGAGTCCAGATACGCAGTATTTT
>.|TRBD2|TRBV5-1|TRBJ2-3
CASGSSGVADTQYF
TGCGCCAGCGGATCTAGCGGGGTGGCCGATACGCAGTATTTT
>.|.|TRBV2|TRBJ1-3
CASSEGLGLHSGNTIYF
TGTGCCAGCAGTGAAGGTTTGGGTCTCCACTCTGGAAACACCATATATTTT
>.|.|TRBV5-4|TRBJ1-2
CASTFPDSYYGYTF
TGTGCCAGCACCTTCCCGGACAGTTACTATGGCTACACCTTC
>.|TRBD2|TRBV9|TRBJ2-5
CASSVGRAGGQETQYF
TGTGCCAGCAGCGTAGGTAGGGCGGGGGGTCAAGAGACCCAGTACTTC
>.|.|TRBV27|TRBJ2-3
CGVGRRSSTDTQYF
TGTGGGGTTGGCCGGCGCTCTAGCACAGATACGCAGTATTTT
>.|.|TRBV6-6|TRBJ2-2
CASSWAQNTGELFF
TGTGCCAGCAGTTGGGCCCAGAACACCGGGGAGCTGTTTTTT
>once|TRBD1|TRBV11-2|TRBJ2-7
CASTRDRLFYEQYF
TGTGCCAGCACCCGGGACAGGTTATTCTACGAGCAGTACTTC
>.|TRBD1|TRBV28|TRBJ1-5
CASSSGTGGQPQHF
TGTGCCAGCAGTTCCGGGACAGGGGGACAGCCCCAGCATTTT
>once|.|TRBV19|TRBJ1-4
CASSIGRGEKLFF
TGTGCCAGTAGTATAGGAAGGGGTGAAAAACTGTTTTTT
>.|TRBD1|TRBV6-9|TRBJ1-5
CASSYRDRAFQPQHF
TGTGCCAGCAGTTACCGGGACAGGGCTTTCCAGCCCCAGCATTTT
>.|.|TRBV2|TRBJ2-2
CASHQLGRELFF
TGTGCCAGCCACCAACTTGGAAGGGAGCTGTTTTTT
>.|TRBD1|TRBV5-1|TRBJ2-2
CASSPSGQGVTGELFF
TGCGCCAGCAGCCCTTCGGGACAGGGGGTAACCGGGGAGCTGTTTTTT
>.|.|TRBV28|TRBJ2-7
CATTRDIREQYF
TGTGCCACCACCAGGGACATTCGCGAGCAGTACTTC